The entry below gives a single TCR beta chain sequence along with its context. Generated by immunoSEQ multiplex PCR, the TCRdb table keeps only in-frame clones and is missing some. The sample lists around 470,000 clones, 80% to 90% occurring once. The data stem from a study of blood T cell repertoires in COVID-19. The V end lost 1 base, the J end lost 13 bases, and 22 bases lay between the germline ends. CDR3 length: 15 amino acids. The germline V gene encodes CDR1 SGHNT and CDR2 YENEEA. The TCR sequence derives from a man aged 18 to 30 with COVID-19, enrolled during active disease. The chain carries TRBV11-3 and TRBJ2-5; D possibly corresponds to TRBD1 (5 bases). Sequenced: peripheral blood. Here the CDR3 DNA reads TGTGCCAGCAGCTTAGGTTGGCAGGACATCGGCTTTGGGTACTTC. Its translation: CASSLGWQDIGFGYF.